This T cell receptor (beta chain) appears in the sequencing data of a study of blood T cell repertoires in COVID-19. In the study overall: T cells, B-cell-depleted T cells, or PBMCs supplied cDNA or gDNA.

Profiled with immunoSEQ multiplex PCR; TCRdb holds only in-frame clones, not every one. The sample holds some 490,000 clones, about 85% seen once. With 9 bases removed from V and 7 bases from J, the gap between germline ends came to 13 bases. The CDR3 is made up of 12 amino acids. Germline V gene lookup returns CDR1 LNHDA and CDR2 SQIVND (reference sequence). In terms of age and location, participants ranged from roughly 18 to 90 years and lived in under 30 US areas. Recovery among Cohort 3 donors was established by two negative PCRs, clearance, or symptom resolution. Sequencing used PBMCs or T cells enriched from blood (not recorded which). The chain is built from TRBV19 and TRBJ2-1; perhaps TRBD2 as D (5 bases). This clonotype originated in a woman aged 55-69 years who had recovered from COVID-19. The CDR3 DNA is TGTGCCAGCAGAAAACGAGGGAATGAGCAGTTCTTC. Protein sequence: CASRKRGNEQFF.